This T cell receptor beta chain was recovered during a study of cytotoxic CD8 clonotypes in ibrutinib-treated CLL. V lost 6 bases to trimming and J lost 4 bases, with 15 bases between them. CDR3 length equals 14 residues. Germline CDR1 KGHSH, CDR2 LQKENI. Using immunoSEQ multiplex PCR, the repertoire was profiled, and TCRdb retains in-frame clones only, with some absent. This table holds 130,000 to 150,000 clones, around 80% found once. The TCR originated in a human donor with chronic lymphocytic leukemia. The source was PBMCs, collected after 12 months of ibrutinib treatment. The chain is built from TRBV18 and TRBJ2-5; D is perhaps TRBD1 or TRBD2 (5 bases each). The CDR3 sequence: CASSQRDGPETQYF. CDR3 nucleotides: TGTGCCAGCTCCCAAAGGGACGGCCCAGAGACCCAGTACTTC.